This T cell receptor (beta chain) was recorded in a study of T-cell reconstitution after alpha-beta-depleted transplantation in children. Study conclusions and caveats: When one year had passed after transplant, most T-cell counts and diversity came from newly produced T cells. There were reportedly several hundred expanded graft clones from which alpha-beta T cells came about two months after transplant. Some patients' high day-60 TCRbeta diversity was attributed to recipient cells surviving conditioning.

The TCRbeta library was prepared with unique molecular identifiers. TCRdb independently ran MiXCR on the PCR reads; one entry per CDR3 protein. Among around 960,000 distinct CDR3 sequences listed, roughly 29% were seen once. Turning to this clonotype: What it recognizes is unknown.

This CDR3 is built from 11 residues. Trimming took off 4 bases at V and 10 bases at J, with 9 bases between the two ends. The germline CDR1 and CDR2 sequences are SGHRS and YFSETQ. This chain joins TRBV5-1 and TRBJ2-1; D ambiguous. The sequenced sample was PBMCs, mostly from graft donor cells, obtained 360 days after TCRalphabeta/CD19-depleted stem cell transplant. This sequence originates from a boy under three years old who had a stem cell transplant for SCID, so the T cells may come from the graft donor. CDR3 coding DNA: TGCGCCAGCAGCGCATCGGCGGAGCAGTTCTTC. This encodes CASSASAEQFF.